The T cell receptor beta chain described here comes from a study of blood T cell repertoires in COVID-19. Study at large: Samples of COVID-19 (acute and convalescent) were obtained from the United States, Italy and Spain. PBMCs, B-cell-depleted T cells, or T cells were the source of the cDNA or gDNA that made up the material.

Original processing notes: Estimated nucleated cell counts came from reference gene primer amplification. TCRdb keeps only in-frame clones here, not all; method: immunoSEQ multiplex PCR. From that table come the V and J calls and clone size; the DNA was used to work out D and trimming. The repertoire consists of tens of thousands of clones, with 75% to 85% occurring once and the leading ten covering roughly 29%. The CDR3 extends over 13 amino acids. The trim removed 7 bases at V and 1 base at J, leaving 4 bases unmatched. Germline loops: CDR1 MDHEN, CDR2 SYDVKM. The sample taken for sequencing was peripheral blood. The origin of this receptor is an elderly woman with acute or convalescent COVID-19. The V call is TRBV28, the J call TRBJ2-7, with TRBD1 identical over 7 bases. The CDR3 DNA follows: TGTGCCAGCACCCCGGGACAGTCCTACGAGCAGTACTTC. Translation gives CASTPGQSYEQYF.